This T cell receptor (beta chain) was identified in a study of T cell repertoires in ileal Crohn's disease. Study at large: Thiopurines (approximately ten) or anti-TNF agents (roughly 18) were given postoperatively to about half. Study findings and constraints: Within the first postoperative year, endoscopy came at median about 7.3 months. Compared with CD4 T cells, sorted CD8 cells carried more expanded clones. Every patient over 26.8% clonality showed endoscopic recurrence.

Germline V gene lookup returns CDR1 WNHNN and CDR2 SYGVQD (reference sequence). This CDR3 is built from 11 residues. V was trimmed by 3 bases and J by 11 bases, leaving 10 bases between them. With respect to this clone: Its antigen is not identified.

Described time point: neoterminal ileum biopsy at postoperative endoscopy, about 6 months after surgery. Generated by immunoSEQ multiplex PCR, the TCRdb table keeps only in-frame clones and is missing some. The repertoire holds over a thousand clones, with around four fifths as singletons. This TCR derives from an adult with Crohn's disease. Sequenced sample: ileal tissue. The chain couples TRBV10-1 to TRBJ1-1; D is ambiguous. The CDR3 DNA follows: TGCGCCAGCAGTGAAGGCTATCGGGCTTTCTTT. This codes for CASSEGYRAFF.